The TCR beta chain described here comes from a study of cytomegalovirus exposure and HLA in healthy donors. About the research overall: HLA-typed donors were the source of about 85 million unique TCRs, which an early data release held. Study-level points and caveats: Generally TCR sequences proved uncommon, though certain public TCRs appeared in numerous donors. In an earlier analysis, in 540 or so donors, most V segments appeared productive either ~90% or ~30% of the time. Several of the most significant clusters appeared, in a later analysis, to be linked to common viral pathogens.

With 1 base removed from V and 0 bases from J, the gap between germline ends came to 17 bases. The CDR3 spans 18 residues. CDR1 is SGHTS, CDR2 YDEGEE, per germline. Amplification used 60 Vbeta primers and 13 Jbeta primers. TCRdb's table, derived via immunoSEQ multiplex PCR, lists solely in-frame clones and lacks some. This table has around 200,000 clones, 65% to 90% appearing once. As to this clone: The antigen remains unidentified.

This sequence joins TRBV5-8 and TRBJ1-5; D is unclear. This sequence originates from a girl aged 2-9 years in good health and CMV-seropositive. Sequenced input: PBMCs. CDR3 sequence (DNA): TGTGCCAGCAGCTTGCTGGGCAGCCCCAATTATAGCAATCAGCCCCAGCATTTT. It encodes CASSLLGSPNYSNQPQHF.